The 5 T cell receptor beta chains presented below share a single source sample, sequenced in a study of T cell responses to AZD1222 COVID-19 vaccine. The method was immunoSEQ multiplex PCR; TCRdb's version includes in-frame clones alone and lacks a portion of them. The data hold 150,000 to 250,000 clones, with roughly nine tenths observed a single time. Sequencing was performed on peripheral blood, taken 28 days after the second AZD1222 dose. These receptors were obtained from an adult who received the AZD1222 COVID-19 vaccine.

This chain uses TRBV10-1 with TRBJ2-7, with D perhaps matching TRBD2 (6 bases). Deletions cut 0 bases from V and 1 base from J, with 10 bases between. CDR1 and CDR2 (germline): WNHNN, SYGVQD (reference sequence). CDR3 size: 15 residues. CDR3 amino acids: CASSESQGGSYEQYF. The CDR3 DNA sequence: TGCGCCAGCAGTGAGTCCCAGGGAGGATCCTACGAGCAGTACTTC.

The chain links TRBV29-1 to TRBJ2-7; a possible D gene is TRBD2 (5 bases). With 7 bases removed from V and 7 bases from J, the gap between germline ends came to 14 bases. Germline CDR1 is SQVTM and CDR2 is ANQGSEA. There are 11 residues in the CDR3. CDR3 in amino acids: CSAAGPWEQYF. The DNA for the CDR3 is TGCAGCGCGGCGGGCCCGTGGGAGCAGTACTTC.

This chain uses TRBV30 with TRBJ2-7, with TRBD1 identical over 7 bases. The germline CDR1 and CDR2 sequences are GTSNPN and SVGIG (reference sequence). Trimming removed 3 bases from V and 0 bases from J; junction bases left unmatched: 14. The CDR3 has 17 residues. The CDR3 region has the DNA TGTGCCTGGAGACCCACTGACTTCGGGACAGACTCCTACGAGCAGTACTTC. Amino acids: CAWRPTDFGTDSYEQYF.

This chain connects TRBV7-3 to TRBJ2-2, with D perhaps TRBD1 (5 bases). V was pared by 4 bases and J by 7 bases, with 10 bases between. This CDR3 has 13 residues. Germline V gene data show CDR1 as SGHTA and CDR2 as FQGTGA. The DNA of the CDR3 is TGTGCCAGCAGCTCCCAGGGTGACGGGGAGCTGTTTTTT. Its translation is CASSSQGDGELFF.

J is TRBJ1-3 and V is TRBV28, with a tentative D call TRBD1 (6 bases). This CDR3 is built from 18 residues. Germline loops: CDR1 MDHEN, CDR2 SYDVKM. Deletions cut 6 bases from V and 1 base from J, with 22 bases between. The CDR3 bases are TGTGCCAGCAGCCGAGTTTGGGGGCAGGTTAATTCTGGAAACACCATATATTTT. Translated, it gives CASSRVWGQVNSGNTIYF.